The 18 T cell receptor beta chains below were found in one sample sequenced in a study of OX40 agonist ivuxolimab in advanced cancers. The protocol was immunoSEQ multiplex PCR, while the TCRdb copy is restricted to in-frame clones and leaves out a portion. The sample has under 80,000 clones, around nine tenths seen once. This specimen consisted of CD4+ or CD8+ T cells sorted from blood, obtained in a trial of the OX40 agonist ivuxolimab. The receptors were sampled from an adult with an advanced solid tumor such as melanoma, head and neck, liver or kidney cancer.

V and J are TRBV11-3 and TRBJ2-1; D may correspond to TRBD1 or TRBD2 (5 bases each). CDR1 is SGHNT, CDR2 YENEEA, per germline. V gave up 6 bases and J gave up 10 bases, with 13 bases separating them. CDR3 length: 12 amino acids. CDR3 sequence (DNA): TGTGCCAGCAGTCCGATCGAGGGGGAGCAGTTCTTC. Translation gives CASSPIEGEQFF.

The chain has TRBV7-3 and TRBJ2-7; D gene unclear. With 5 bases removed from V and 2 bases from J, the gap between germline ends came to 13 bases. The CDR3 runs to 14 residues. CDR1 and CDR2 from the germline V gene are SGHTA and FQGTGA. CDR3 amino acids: CASSLLPGAYEQYF. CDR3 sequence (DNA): TGTGCCAGCAGCCTCCTCCCGGGTGCCTACGAGCAGTACTTC.

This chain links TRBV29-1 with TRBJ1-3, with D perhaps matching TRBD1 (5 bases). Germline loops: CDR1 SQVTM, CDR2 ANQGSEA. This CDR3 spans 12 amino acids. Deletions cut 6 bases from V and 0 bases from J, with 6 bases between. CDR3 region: CSVQVSGNTIYF. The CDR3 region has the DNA TGCAGCGTACAGGTCTCTGGAAACACCATATATTTT.

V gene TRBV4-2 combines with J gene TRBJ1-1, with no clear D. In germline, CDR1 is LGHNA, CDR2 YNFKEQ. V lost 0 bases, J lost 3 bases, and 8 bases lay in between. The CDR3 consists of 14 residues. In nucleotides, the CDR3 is TGTGCCAGCAGCCAAGACCAACAGTACACTGAAGCTTTCTTT. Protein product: CASSQDQQYTEAFF.

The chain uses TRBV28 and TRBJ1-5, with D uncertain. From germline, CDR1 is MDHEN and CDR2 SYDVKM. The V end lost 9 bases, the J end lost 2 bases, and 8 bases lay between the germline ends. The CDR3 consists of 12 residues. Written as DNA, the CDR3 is TGTGCCAGTCACGGGGGCAATCAGCCCCAGCATTTT. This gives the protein CASHGGNQPQHF. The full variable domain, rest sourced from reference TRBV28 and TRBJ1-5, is DVKVTQSSRYLVKRTGEKVFLECVQDMDHENMFWYRQDPGLGLRLIYFSYDVKMKEKGDIPEGYSVSREKKERFSLILESASTNQTSMYLCASHGGNQPQHFGDGTRLSIL.

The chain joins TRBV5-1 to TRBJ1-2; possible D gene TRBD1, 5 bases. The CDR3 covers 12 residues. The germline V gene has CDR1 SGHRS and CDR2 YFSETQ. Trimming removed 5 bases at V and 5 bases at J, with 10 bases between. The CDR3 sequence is CASRGRSYGYTF. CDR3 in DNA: TGCGCCAGCAGGGGGCGTAGTTATGGCTACACCTTC.

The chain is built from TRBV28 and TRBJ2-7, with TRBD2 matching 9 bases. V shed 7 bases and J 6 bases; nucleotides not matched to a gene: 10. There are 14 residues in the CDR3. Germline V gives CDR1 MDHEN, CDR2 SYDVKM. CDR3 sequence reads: CASTPSGDGGEQYF. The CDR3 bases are TGTGCCAGCACCCCTAGCGGGGACGGCGGCGAGCAGTACTTC. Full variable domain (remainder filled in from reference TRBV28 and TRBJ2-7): DVKVTQSSRYLVKRTGEKVFLECVQDMDHENMFWYRQDPGLGLRLIYFSYDVKMKEKGDIPEGYSVSREKKERFSLILESASTNQTSMYLCASTPSGDGGEQYFGPGTRLTVT.

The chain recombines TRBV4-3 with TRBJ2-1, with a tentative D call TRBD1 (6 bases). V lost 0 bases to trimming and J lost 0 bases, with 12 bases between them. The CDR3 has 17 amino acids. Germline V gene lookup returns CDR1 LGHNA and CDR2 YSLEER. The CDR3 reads CASSQESRTVSYNEQFF. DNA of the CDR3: TGCGCCAGCAGCCAAGAGAGTAGGACAGTCTCCTACAATGAGCAGTTCTTC.

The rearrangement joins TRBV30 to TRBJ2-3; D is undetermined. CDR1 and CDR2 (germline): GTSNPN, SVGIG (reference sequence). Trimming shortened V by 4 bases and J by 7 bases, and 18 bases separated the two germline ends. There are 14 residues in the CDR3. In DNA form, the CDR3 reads TGTGCCTGGACCCTTCTTGGTGTCGGAAATACGCAGTATTTT. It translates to CAWTLLGVGNTQYF.

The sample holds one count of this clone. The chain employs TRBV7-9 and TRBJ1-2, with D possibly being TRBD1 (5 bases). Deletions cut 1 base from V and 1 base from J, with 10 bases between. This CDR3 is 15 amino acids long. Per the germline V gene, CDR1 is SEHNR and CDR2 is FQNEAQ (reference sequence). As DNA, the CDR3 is TGTGCCAGCAGCTTAGACCAGGGTAGTAACTATGGCTACACCTTC. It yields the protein CASSLDQGSNYGYTF.

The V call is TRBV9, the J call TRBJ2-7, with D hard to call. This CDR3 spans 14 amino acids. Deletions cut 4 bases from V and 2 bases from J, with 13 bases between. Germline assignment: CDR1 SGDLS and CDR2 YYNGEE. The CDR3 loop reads CASSLGGATYEQYF. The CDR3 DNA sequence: TGTGCCAGCAGCCTCGGCGGTGCAACCTACGAGCAGTACTTC.

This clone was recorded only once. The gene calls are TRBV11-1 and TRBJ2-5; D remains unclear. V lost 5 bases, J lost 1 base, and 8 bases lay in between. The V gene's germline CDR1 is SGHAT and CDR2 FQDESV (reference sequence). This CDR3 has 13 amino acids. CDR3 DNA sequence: TGTGCCAGCAGCAGGGATTCCCAAGAGACCCAGTACTTC. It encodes CASSRDSQETQYF.

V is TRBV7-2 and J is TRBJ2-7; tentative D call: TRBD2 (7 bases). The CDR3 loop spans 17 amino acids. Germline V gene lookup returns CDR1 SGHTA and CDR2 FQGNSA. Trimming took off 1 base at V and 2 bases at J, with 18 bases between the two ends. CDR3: CASSLVYGGGGTYEQYF. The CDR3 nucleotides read TGTGCCAGCAGCTTAGTTTATGGGGGGGGCGGAACCTACGAGCAGTACTTC.

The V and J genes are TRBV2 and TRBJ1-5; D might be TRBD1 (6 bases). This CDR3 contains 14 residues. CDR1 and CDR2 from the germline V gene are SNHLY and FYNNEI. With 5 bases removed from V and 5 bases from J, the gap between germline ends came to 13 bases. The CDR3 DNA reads TGTGCCAGCAGTCTCAACAGGGACGATCAGCCCCAGCATTTT. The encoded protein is CASSLNRDDQPQHF.

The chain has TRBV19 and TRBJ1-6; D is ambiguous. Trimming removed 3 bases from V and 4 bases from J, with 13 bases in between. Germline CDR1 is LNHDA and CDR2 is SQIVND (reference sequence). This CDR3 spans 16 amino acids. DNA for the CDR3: TGTGCCAGTAGTATCCAAGGGTCTAAGTATAATTCACCCCTCCACTTT. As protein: CASSIQGSKYNSPLHF. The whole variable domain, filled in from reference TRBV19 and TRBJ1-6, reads DGGITQSPKYLFRKEGQNVTLSCEQNLNHDAMYWYRQDPGQGLRLIYYSQIVNDFQKGDIAEGYSVSREKKESFPLTVTSAQKNPTAFYLCASSIQGSKYNSPLHFGNGTRLTVT.

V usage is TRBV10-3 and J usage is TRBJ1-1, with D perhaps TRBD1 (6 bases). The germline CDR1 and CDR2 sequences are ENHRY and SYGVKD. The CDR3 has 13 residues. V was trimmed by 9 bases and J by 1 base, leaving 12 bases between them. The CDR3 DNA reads TGTGCCATTGGGGAGACAGGGAACACTGAAGCTTTCTTT. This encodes CAIGETGNTEAFF.

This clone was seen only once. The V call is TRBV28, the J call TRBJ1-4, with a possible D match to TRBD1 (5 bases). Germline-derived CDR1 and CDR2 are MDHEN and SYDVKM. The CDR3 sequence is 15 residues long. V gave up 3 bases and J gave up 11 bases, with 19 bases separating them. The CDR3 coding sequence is TGTGCCAGCAGTTTGGGCGGGACCCTAAGCGATAAACTGTTTTTT. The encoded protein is CASSLGGTLSDKLFF.

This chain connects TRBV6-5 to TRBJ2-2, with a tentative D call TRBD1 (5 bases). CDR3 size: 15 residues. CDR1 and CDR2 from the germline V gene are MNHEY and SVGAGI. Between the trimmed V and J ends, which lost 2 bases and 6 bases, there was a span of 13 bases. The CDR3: CASSYPRAGPGELFF. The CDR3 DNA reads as TGTGCCAGCAGTTACCCCAGGGCCGGGCCCGGGGAGCTGTTTTTT.